The 18 T cell receptor beta chains reported below all come from one sample, sequenced in a study of OX40 agonist ivuxolimab in advanced cancers. The protocol used for the library was the immunoSEQ multiplex PCR assay. In its TCRdb copy, this immuneACCESS table keeps in-frame sequences only and misses some clones. Where compared with another copy, unresolved V genes explain less than half of these, and the others have no known cause. A total of 50,000 to 70,000 clones appear in this sample, less than 90% of them only once. Of the sample, 3% to 3.5% is held by the ten largest clones. This sample comprised CD4+ or CD8+ T cells sorted from blood, obtained in a trial of the OX40 agonist ivuxolimab. These receptors were obtained from an adult with an advanced solid tumor such as melanoma, head and neck, liver or kidney cancer.

This chain uses TRBV27 with TRBJ2-5; TRBD1 or TRBD2 may be the D gene (5 bases each). Trimming stripped 3 bases from V and 5 bases from J, with 10 bases between. This CDR3 spans 13 amino acids. Per the germline V gene, CDR1 is MNHEY and CDR2 is SMNVEV (reference sequence). CDR3 protein: CASSFLGTETQYF. CDR3 bases: TGTGCCAGCAGTTTCTTAGGGACGGAGACCCAGTACTTC.

The chain uses TRBV7-2 and TRBJ1-5; 7 bases are a match to TRBD1. CDR3 size: 16 residues. Germline values: CDR1 SGHTA, CDR2 FQGNSA. V trimming: 3 bases; J trimming: 6 bases; junction bases outside the gene matches: 11. The CDR3 loop is CASSFRGGANGQPQHF. DNA for the CDR3: TGTGCCAGCAGCTTCAGAGGGGGCGCAAATGGTCAGCCCCAGCATTTT.

The chain carries TRBV4-3 and TRBJ2-4; possibly TRBD2 for D (6 bases). Trimming took 0 bases from V and 3 from J, leaving 15 bases between them. This CDR3 has 17 residues. CDR1 is LGHNA and CDR2 is YSLEER in the germline V gene. The CDR3 sequence: CASSQDTSLLGKNIQYF. The DNA of the CDR3 is TGCGCCAGCAGCCAAGACACTAGCCTCCTAGGCAAAAACATTCAGTACTTC.

The chain employs TRBV7-9 and TRBJ1-4; D is unclear. Per the germline V gene, CDR1 is SEHNR and CDR2 is FQNEAQ (reference sequence). CDR3 length: 15 residues. V was cut by 2 bases and J by 6 bases, with 13 bases left in between. The CDR3 protein is CASSLQGQSHEKLFF. CDR3 sequence (DNA): TGTGCCAGCAGCTTACAAGGCCAGAGCCATGAAAAACTGTTTTTT.

The chain recombines TRBV6-4 with TRBJ2-1, with 8 bases aligning to TRBD2. V dropped 0 bases and J dropped 1; count of bases not matched to a gene: 2. Germline V gives CDR1 MRHNA, CDR2 SNTAGT. CDR3 size: 16 residues. The CDR3 coding sequence is TGTGCCAGCAGTGACTCGAGCGGGGGATCCTACAATGAGCAGTTCTTC. The encoded protein is CASSDSSGGSYNEQFF.

The chain is built from TRBV29-1 and TRBJ2-5; 10 positions agree with TRBD2. Trimming cost V 5 bases and J 2 bases; bases outside gene matches: 8. The CDR3 sequence is 15 residues long. Germline V gives CDR1 SQVTM, CDR2 ANQGSEA. The CDR3 nucleotides are TGCAGCGTTCCCGGCCTAGCGGGGGCTCAAGAGACCCAGTACTTC. It is translated as CSVPGLAGAQETQYF.

This clone was seen just once. This sequence joins TRBV7-8 and TRBJ2-3; tentatively, D is TRBD2 (5 bases). Germline values: CDR1 SGHVS, CDR2 FQNEAQ. CDR3 size: 12 residues. V lost 3 bases, J lost 4 bases, and 5 bases lay in between. The CDR3 protein is CASSFGADTQYF. In DNA, the CDR3 is TGTGCCAGCAGCTTCGGGGCAGATACGCAGTATTTT.

This clone appeared once. This chain's CDR3 is CASSLSGGRDQPQHF. The CDR3 DNA reads TGTGCCAGCAGTTTAAGTGGGGGGAGAGATCAGCCCCAGCATTTT. The chain has TRBV27 and TRBJ1-5, with a weak D call TRBD1 (5 bases). Germline-derived CDR1 and CDR2 are MNHEY and SMNVEV (reference sequence). This CDR3 contains 15 residues. V was trimmed by 2 bases and J by 5 bases, leaving 13 bases between them.

The table lists this clone with a count of one. This chain links TRBV19 with TRBJ1-5; 7 bases line up with TRBD1. The CDR3 runs 18 residues. Germline CDR1 is LNHDA and CDR2 is SQIVND (reference sequence). V gave up 1 base and J gave up 1 base; unmatched junction bases: 10. For the CDR3, the DNA is TGTGCCAGTAGTATAGGACAGGGAATGAAGTCGAGCAATCAGCCCCAGCATTTT. Encoded protein: CASSIGQGMKSSNQPQHF.

The V and J genes are TRBV27 and TRBJ2-7; D assignment may be TRBD1 or TRBD2 (8 bases each). This CDR3 is 17 amino acids long. The germline V gene encodes CDR1 MNHEY and CDR2 SMNVEV (reference sequence). The V end lost 5 bases, the J end lost 3 bases, and 23 bases lay between the germline ends. In DNA, the CDR3 is TGTGCCAGCAGTCTCCTTTACGGGGGGGGACAGGTCTACGAGCAGTACTTC. This codes for CASSLLYGGGQVYEQYF.

V and J are TRBV30 and TRBJ1-5; D unclear. Germline V lookup: CDR1 GTSNPN, CDR2 SVGIG (reference sequence). The CDR3 runs 14 residues. V was pared by 2 bases and J by 1 base, with 9 bases between. For the CDR3, the DNA is TGTGCCTGGAGTCGAGATAAGAGCAATCAGCCCCAGCATTTT. Protein: CAWSRDKSNQPQHF.

The V call is TRBV28, the J call TRBJ2-7; TRBD2 is a possible D gene (7 bases). The CDR3 covers 14 residues. V was pared by 8 bases and J by 5 bases, with 19 bases between. Germline assignment: CDR1 MDHEN and CDR2 SYDVKM. The CDR3 protein is CASLGGGGLNEQYF. For the CDR3, the DNA is TGTGCCAGCTTAGGAGGGGGGGGACTAAACGAGCAGTACTTC. Full variable domain (rest looked up from reference TRBV28 and TRBJ2-7): DVKVTQSSRYLVKRTGEKVFLECVQDMDHENMFWYRQDPGLGLRLIYFSYDVKMKEKGDIPEGYSVSREKKERFSLILESASTNQTSMYLCASLGGGGLNEQYFGPGTRLTVT.

This clone was seen only a few times. The V call is TRBV4-2, the J call TRBJ1-2; weak D call: TRBD1 (5 bases). The germline V and J ends were trimmed by 0 bases and 2 bases, with 13 bases remaining between them. The CDR3 covers 16 residues. Germline assignment: CDR1 LGHNA and CDR2 YNFKEQ. As DNA, the CDR3 is TGTGCCAGCAGCCAAGATTCCAGACAGAACAACTATGGCTACACCTTC. It specifies CASSQDSRQNNYGYTF.

The V gene is TRBV28, the J gene TRBJ1-2, with a tentative D call TRBD1 (5 bases). CDR3 size: 15 residues. Trimming took 5 bases from V and 2 from J, leaving 15 bases between them. Per germline, CDR1 MDHEN and CDR2 SYDVKM. The CDR3 coding sequence is TGTGCCAGCAGTCTACTACCCGGGGCCAACTATGGCTACACCTTC. Amino acids: CASSLLPGANYGYTF.

The chain couples TRBV13 to TRBJ1-6; D is uncertain. The CDR3 has 13 amino acids. Germline lookup yields CDR1 PRHDT and CDR2 FYEKMQ (reference sequence). V shed 2 bases and J shed 7 bases, with 6 bases lying between them. In nucleotides, the CDR3 is TGTGCCAGCAGCTTACGCCAAAATTCACCCCTCCACTTT. It translates to CASSLRQNSPLHF.

This clone came up a few times. The chain couples TRBV13 to TRBJ2-1; 12 bases agree with TRBD2. V was clipped by 5 bases and J by 7 bases; unmatched bases: 12. Per germline, CDR1 PRHDT and CDR2 FYEKMQ (reference sequence). The CDR3 runs to 17 residues. The CDR3 reads CASSPPLLAGGRNEQFF. CDR3 coding DNA: TGTGCCAGCAGCCCCCCCCTTCTAGCGGGGGGGCGGAATGAGCAGTTCTTC.

In nucleotides, the CDR3 is TGTGCCAGCTCGCCTGGGACAGGACACCGATATGGCTACACCTTC. Residues: CASSPGTGHRYGYTF. The gene calls are TRBV18 and TRBJ1-2; the match to TRBD1 covers 8 bases. This CDR3 is 15 amino acids long. The germline gives CDR1 KGHSH, CDR2 LQKENI. V shed 6 bases and J 5 bases; nucleotides not matched to a gene: 11. Using reference TRBV18 and TRBJ1-2 for the parts outside the CDR3, the full variable domain is NAGVMQNPRHLVRRRGQEARLRCSPMKGHSHVYWYRQLPEEGLKFMVYLQKENIIDESGMPKERFSAEFPKEGPSILRIQQVVRGDSAAYFCASSPGTGHRYGYTFGSGTRLTVV.

The gene calls are TRBV5-1 and TRBJ2-3; no reliable D call. The CDR3 consists of 14 residues. The germline CDR1 and CDR2 sequences are SGHRS and YFSETQ. V was clipped by 1 base and J by 4 bases, with 10 bases between them. The CDR3 bases are TGCGCCAGCAGCTTGAACGCCGCGTCAGATACGCAGTATTTT. Translated: CASSLNAASDTQYF. Using reference TRBV5-1 and TRBJ2-3 for the parts outside the CDR3, the full variable domain is KAGVTQTPRYLIKTRGQQVTLSCSPISGHRSVSWYQQTPGQGLQFLFEYFSETQRNKGNFPGRFSGRQFSNSRSEMNVSTLELGDSALYLCASSLNAASDTQYFGPGTRLTVL.